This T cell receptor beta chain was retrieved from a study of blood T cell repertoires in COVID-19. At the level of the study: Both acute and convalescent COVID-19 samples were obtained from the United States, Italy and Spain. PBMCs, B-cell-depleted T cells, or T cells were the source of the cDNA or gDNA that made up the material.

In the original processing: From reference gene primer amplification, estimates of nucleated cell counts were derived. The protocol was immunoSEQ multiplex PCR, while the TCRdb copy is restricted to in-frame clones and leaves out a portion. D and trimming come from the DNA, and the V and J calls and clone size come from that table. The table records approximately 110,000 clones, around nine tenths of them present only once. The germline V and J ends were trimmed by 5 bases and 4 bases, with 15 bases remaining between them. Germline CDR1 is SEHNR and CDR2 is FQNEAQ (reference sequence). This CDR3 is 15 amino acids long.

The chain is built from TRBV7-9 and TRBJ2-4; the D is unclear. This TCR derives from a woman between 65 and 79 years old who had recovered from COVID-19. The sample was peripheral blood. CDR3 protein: CASSIHDTSKNIQYF. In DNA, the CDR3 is TGTGCCAGCAGCATCCACGACACGTCTAAAAACATTCAGTACTTC.